The 2 T cell receptor beta chains presented below share a single source sample, sequenced in a study of monozygotic twins with inflammatory bowel disease. TCRdb re-called the 5' RACE reads and gives one entry per CDR3 protein, without DNA. The ten most abundant clones cover around 2.3% of a sample with a few hundred thousand distinct CDR3 sequences. The sample was blood. The receptor source for this set is a human donor with ulcerative colitis or Crohn's disease, or a healthy co-twin of an affected twin (not recorded which).

This chain uses TRBV14 with TRBJ2-1; TCRdb names TRBD2, which stays unverified in the absence of DNA. This CDR3 region has 16 residues. Germline V gene data show CDR1 as SGHDN and CDR2 as FVKESK. The chain's CDR3 is CASSPWASGTYNEQFF.

The chain recombines TRBV6-5 with TRBJ2-5; lacking DNA, the TRBD2 call made by TCRdb goes unchecked. CDR1 is MNHEY and CDR2 is SVGAGI in the germline V gene. The CDR3 loop spans 15 amino acids. The CDR3 protein is CASSYSRSGETTQYF.